A single sample is the source of the 16 T cell receptor beta chains below, sequenced in a study of beta chain features in type 1 diabetes. cDNA synthesis used the whole RNA isolate, giving expressed TCRB sequences. Here immunoSEQ multiplex PCR was the method, and the copy in TCRdb shows in-frame clones only, minus some. The sample lists about 410,000 clones, around 13% occurring once. The specimen was naive CD4+ T cells from blood. The receptor source for this set is a man aged 25-40 years in good health.

As concerns this clone: Germline is not matched at one junction end, which may reflect a read error. CDR3 loop: CTSSTGISPQYF. CDR3 in DNA: TGTACCAGCAGTACCGGGATATCACCCCAGTACTTC. This rearrangement joins TRBV6-5 to TRBJ2-5; a weak D match, TRBD2 (5 bases). The CDR3 length is 12 residues. Germline values: CDR1 MNHEY, CDR2 SVGAGI.

J is TRBJ2-3 and V is TRBV6-1; D is uncertain. Germline assignment: CDR1 MNHNS and CDR2 SASEGT. This CDR3 spans 13 amino acids. V shed 2 bases and J shed 2 bases, with 5 bases lying between them. CDR3 sequence: CASSELYTDTQYF. CDR3 nucleotide sequence: TGTGCCAGCAGTGAATTGTACACAGATACGCAGTATTTT.

The sample holds a few counts of this clone. The chain recombines TRBV7-2 with TRBJ2-1; D remains unclear. CDR3 length: 14 residues. In germline, CDR1 is SGHTA, CDR2 FQGNSA. Trimming pared 1 base from V and 9 bases from J, leaving 13 bases between. CDR3 nucleotides: TGTGCCAGCAGCTTAGGCCGGGCCTCTCGTGAGCAGTTCTTC. Translated: CASSLGRASREQFF. The variable domain in full, completed from reference TRBV7-2 and TRBJ2-1, reads GAGVSQSPSNKVTEKGKDVELRCDPISGHTALYWYRQSLGQGLEFLIYFQGNSAPDKSGLPSDRFSAERTGGSVSTLTIQRTQQEDSAVYLCASSLGRASREQFFGPGTRLTVL.

The table lists this clone with a few counts. The chain couples TRBV7-9 to TRBJ2-5; TRBD2 matches at 7 bases. The germline V gene encodes CDR1 SEHNR and CDR2 FQNEAQ (reference sequence). With V trimmed by 2 bases and J by 2 bases, 8 bases remained unmatched. The CDR3 contains 16 residues. The CDR3 DNA reads TGTGCCAGCAGCTTAAGGCGGGGGACCAATCAAGAGACCCAGTACTTC. Translated, it gives CASSLRRGTNQETQYF.

This chain connects TRBV5-6 to TRBJ2-5; tentative D call: TRBD1 (6 bases). Per the germline V gene, CDR1 is SGHDT and CDR2 is YYEEEE. This CDR3 is built from 13 residues. V was cut by 6 bases and J by 4 bases, with 13 bases left in between. The CDR3 spells CASTATGSETQYF. CDR3 DNA: TGTGCCAGCACCGCGACAGGTTCAGAGACCCAGTACTTC.

This sequence joins TRBV5-1 and TRBJ2-5; 7 nucleotides align to TRBD1. V lost 3 bases and J lost 5; bases outside the gene matches: 4. Germline CDR1 and CDR2: SGHRS and YFSETQ. The CDR3 totals 13 residues. This CDR3 is CASSSTGSETQYF. CDR3 in DNA: TGCGCCAGCAGCTCGACAGGGTCGGAGACCCAGTACTTC. Using reference TRBV5-1 and TRBJ2-5 for the parts outside the CDR3, the full variable domain is KAGVTQTPRYLIKTRGQQVTLSCSPISGHRSVSWYQQTPGQGLQFLFEYFSETQRNKGNFPGRFSGRQFSNSRSEMNVSTLELGDSALYLCASSSTGSETQYFGPGTRLLVL.

V and J are TRBV30 and TRBJ1-1; no clear D gene. Germline CDR1 is GTSNPN and CDR2 is SVGIG (reference sequence). The V and J ends lost 0 bases and 8 bases respectively, with 7 bases between them. The CDR3 is made up of 11 amino acids. CDR3 protein: CAWSVQREAFF. The CDR3, as DNA: TGTGCCTGGAGTGTACAGCGAGAAGCTTTCTTT.

The chain is built from TRBV9 and TRBJ2-3; D may match TRBD1 or TRBD2 (5 bases each). V gave up 1 base and J gave up 6 bases, with 15 bases separating them. CDR1 and CDR2 (germline): SGDLS, YYNGEE. The CDR3 runs to 15 residues. The CDR3 here is CASSVWEQGRDTQYF. CDR3 nucleotide sequence: TGTGCCAGCAGCGTATGGGAGCAGGGAAGGGATACGCAGTATTTT.

The chain has TRBV6-1 and TRBJ1-1; D gene uncertain. Germline-derived CDR1 and CDR2 are MNHNS and SASEGT. V lost 3 bases and J 3 bases, leaving 8 bases between the germline ends. The CDR3 is 13 residues long. CDR3 sequence (DNA): TGTGCCAGCAGTGAGCAGCGCTACACTGAAGCTTTCTTT. This encodes CASSEQRYTEAFF.

This clone showed up just a few times. The chain couples TRBV7-8 to TRBJ1-1; no firm D call. CDR3 length: 13 residues. Trimming shortened V by 3 bases and J by 1 base, and 6 bases separated the two germline ends. Germline-derived CDR1 and CDR2 are SGHVS and FQNEAQ. Written as DNA, the CDR3 is TGTGCCAGCAGCTTTGGAGGGAACACTGAAGCTTTCTTT. Encoded protein: CASSFGGNTEAFF. The full variable domain, completed using reference TRBV7-8 and TRBJ1-1, is GAGVSQSPRYKVAKRGQDVALRCDPISGHVSLFWYQQALGQGPEFLTYFQNEAQLDKSGLPSDRFFAERPEGSVSTLKIQRTQQEDSAVYLCASSFGGNTEAFFGQGTRLTVV.

This clone was found a few times. CDR3 residues: CASSTDRGRSYTF. DNA of the CDR3: TGTGCCAGCAGCACTGACAGGGGCCGTAGCTACACCTTC. The chain has TRBV9 and TRBJ1-2; 8 bases align to TRBD1. The germline CDR1 and CDR2 sequences are SGDLS and YYNGEE. Trimming at V came to 4 bases and at J to 9 bases, leaving 8 bases not matched to a gene. CDR3 length: 13 amino acids.

This clone was recorded a few times. This chain connects TRBV7-2 to TRBJ2-5; D not certain. Germline CDR1 SGHTA, CDR2 FQGNSA. The CDR3 runs to 12 residues. V was trimmed by 1 base and J by 6 bases, leaving 6 bases between them. This chain's CDR3 is CASSLVGQTQYF. CDR3 nucleotides: TGTGCCAGCAGCTTAGTAGGGCAGACCCAGTACTTC.

This clone was counted a few times. The chain is built from TRBV19 and TRBJ1-5, with a possible D match to TRBD1 (6 bases). Deletions cut 6 bases from V and 4 bases from J, with 7 bases between. There are 12 residues in the CDR3. The germline gives CDR1 LNHDA, CDR2 SQIVND (reference sequence). The CDR3, as DNA: TGTGCCAGTAGGGGGACAAATCAGCCCCAGCATTTT. Protein: CASRGTNQPQHF. Full variable domain (missing parts from reference TRBV19 and TRBJ1-5): DGGITQSPKYLFRKEGQNVTLSCEQNLNHDAMYWYRQDPGQGLRLIYYSQIVNDFQKGDIAEGYSVSREKKESFPLTVTSAQKNPTAFYLCASRGTNQPQHFGDGTRLSIL.

V and J are TRBV23-1 and TRBJ2-2, with D perhaps TRBD1 or TRBD2 (5 bases each). TRBV23-1 is recorded as an ORF, its role being uncertain. The CDR3 contains 15 residues. The V end was cut by 4 bases, the J end by 7 bases, with 16 bases between. The CDR3 spells CASSPSLEGIGELFF. CDR3 nucleotide sequence: TGCGCCAGCAGTCCCTCGCTAGAGGGGATCGGGGAGCTGTTTTTT.

This clone occurred a few times. The chain links TRBV7-6 to TRBJ2-1; D not resolved. The CDR3 has 16 amino acids. Between the trimmed V and J ends, which lost 1 base and 0 bases, there was a span of 10 bases. In germline, CDR1 is SGHVS, CDR2 FNYEAQ. As DNA, the CDR3 is TGTGCCAGCAGCTTAGGGCGTAAAAGCTCCTACAATGAGCAGTTCTTC. Amino acids: CASSLGRKSSYNEQFF. Based on the CDR3 plus reference TRBV7-6 and TRBJ2-1, the full variable domain is GAGVSQSPRYKVTKRGQDVALRCDPISGHVSLYWYRQALGQGPEFLTYFNYEAQQDKSGLPNDRFSAERPEGSISTLTIQRTEQRDSAMYRCASSLGRKSSYNEQFFGPGTRLTVL.

This clone has more than one count but fewer than ten. The chain joins TRBV9 to TRBJ2-1, with 12 bases lining up with TRBD2. Trimming at V came to 4 bases and at J to 7 bases, leaving 12 bases not matched to a gene. The CDR3 spans 17 residues. Per the germline V gene, CDR1 is SGDLS and CDR2 is YYNGEE. CDR3 DNA: TGTGCCAGCAGCCTTACCCCCTCACTAGCGGGAGGTAATGAGCAGTTCTTC. Translation: CASSLTPSLAGGNEQFF.